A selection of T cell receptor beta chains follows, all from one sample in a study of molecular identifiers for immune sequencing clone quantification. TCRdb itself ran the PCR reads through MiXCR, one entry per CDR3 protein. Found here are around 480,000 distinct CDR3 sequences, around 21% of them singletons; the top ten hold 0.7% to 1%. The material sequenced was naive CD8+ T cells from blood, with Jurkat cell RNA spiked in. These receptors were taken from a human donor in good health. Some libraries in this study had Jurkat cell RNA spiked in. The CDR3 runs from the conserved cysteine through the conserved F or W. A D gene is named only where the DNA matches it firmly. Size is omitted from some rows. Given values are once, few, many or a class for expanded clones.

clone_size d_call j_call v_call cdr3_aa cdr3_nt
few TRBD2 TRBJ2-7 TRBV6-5 CASSGGVVVDEQYF TGTGCCAGCAGTGGGGGGGTAGTAGTAGACGAGCAGTACTTC
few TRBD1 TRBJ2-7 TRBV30 CAWSPRDRVSYEQYF TGTGCCTGGAGTCCAAGGGACAGGGTATCCTACGAGCAGTACTTC
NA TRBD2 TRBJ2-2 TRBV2 CASSEAMGGFRTGELFF TGTGCCAGCAGTGAGGCCATGGGGGGGTTCCGCACCGGGGAGCTGTTTTTT
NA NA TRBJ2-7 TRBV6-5 CASSYGSRNEQYF TGTGCCAGCAGTTACGGGAGCAGAAACGAGCAGTACTTC
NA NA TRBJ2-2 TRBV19 CASSMTSGTGELFF TGTGCCAGTAGTATGACCTCCGGCACCGGGGAGCTGTTTTTT
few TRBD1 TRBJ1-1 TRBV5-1 CASSLDVGARGYTEAFF TGCGCCAGCAGCTTGGATGTTGGGGCCAGGGGGTACACTGAAGCTTTCTTT
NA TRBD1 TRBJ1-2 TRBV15 CATSSKTGYGYTF TGTGCCACCAGCAGTAAGACAGGGTATGGCTACACCTTC
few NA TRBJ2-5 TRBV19 CASSTGSGGGQETQYF TGTGCCAGTAGTACGGGGTCGGGCGGAGGCCAAGAGACCCAGTACTTC
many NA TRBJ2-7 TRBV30 CAWGTGLTRGNEQYF TGTGCCTGGGGAACAGGGCTAACGAGGGGAAACGAGCAGTACTTC
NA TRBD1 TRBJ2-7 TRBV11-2 CASSTPGQGSSEQYF TGTGCCAGCAGCACTCCGGGACAGGGCTCCTCCGAGCAGTACTTC
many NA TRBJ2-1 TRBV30 CAWRPDSYNEQFF TGTGCCTGGAGACCAGACAGCTACAATGAGCAGTTCTTC
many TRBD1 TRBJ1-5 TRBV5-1 CASSLGQGSNQPQHF TGTGCCAGCAGCCTGGGACAGGGCAGCAATCAGCCCCAGCATTTT
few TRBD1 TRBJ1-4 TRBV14 CASSHYRGSDEKLFF TGTGCCAGCAGCCACTACAGGGGTAGTGATGAAAAACTGTTTTTT
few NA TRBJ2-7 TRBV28 CATGRPGQSSYEQYF TGTGCCACCGGAAGACCGGGACAAAGCTCCTACGAGCAGTACTTC
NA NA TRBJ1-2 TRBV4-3 CASSQESLQGRRSDGYTF TGCGCCAGCAGCCAAGAATCGTTGCAGGGAAGGCGGTCCGATGGCTACACCTTC
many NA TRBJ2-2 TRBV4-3 CASSQGQALNTGELFF TGCGCCAGCAGCCAGGGCCAGGCGTTAAACACCGGGGAGCTGTTTTTT
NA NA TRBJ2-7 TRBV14 CASSEGLLPTSYEQYF TGTGCCAGCAGCGAGGGACTTCTACCCACTTCTTACGAGCAGTACTTC
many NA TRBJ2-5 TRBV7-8 CASSLALTYQETQYF TGTGCCAGCAGCTTAGCATTGACCTACCAAGAGACCCAGTACTTC
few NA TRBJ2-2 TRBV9 CASSTSTQGGGGGELFF TGTGCCAGCAGCACTTCAACTCAGGGGGGAGGAGGCGGGGAGCTGTTTTTT
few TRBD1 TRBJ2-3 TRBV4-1 CASSQTIGQAGTDTQYF TGCGCCAGCAGCCAAACCATTGGACAGGCCGGCACAGATACGCAGTATTTT
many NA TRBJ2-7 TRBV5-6 CASSGTSYEQYF TGTGCCAGCAGTGGTACCTCCTACGAGCAGTACTTC
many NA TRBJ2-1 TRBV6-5 CASRGAGLVNEQFF TGTGCCAGCAGAGGCGCGGGGCTGGTCAATGAGCAGTTCTTC
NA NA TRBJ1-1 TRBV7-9 CASARGGDTEAFF TGTGCCAGCGCAAGGGGCGGAGACACTGAAGCTTTCTTT
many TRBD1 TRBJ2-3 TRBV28 CASRATGGSDTQYF TGTGCCAGCAGGGCGACAGGGGGCTCAGATACGCAGTATTTT
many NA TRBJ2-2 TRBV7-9 CASSLPTGTGELFF TGTGCCAGCAGCTTACCGACGGGGACCGGGGAGCTGTTTTTT
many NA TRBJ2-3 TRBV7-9 CASSAQGASTDTQYF TGTGCCAGCAGCGCCCAGGGCGCGAGCACAGATACGCAGTATTTT
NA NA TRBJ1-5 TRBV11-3 CASSTREISNQPQHF TGTGCCAGCAGCACCAGGGAGATTAGCAATCAGCCCCAGCATTTT
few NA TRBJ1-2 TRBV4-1 CASSQVYPGVSLYGYTF TGCGCCAGCAGCCAAGTCTACCCAGGAGTAAGCCTCTATGGCTACACCTTC
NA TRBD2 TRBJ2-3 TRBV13 CASSSIVIAGSTDTQYF TGTGCCAGCAGCTCCATTGTAATAGCGGGAAGCACAGATACGCAGTATTTT
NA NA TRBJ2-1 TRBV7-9 CASNSQSEEQFF TGTGCCAGCAACTCACAATCAGAGGAGCAGTTCTTC
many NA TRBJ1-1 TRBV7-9 CASSLGGLRTEAFF TGTGCCAGCAGCTTAGGGGGGCTGCGCACTGAAGCTTTCTTT
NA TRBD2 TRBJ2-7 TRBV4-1 CASSQFHAPAGGHYEQYF TGCGCCAGCAGCCAATTCCATGCCCCAGCGGGGGGGCACTACGAGCAGTACTTC
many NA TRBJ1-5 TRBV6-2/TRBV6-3 CASTFGTLNQPQHF TGTGCCAGCACCTTTGGGACTTTGAATCAGCCCCAGCATTTT
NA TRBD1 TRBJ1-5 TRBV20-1 CSAKGYTDDRDNLPQHF TGCAGTGCTAAGGGGTACACGGACGACAGGGACAATCTGCCCCAGCATTTT
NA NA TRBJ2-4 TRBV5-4 CASSTRETPNIQYF TGTGCCAGCAGCACCCGTGAGACTCCTAACATTCAGTACTTC
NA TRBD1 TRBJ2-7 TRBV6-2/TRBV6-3 CASSLPRGTGDPYEQYF TGTGCCAGCAGCCTCCCGCGAGGGACAGGGGATCCCTACGAGCAGTACTTC
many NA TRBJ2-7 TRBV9 CASSVGDYEQYF TGTGCCAGCAGCGTAGGGGATTACGAGCAGTACTTC
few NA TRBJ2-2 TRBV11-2 CASSLAVQEELFF TGTGCCAGCAGCTTAGCCGTCCAAGAGGAGCTGTTTTTT
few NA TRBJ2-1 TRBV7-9 CASSLAGGGDEQFF TGTGCCAGCAGCTTAGCGGGAGGGGGAGATGAGCAGTTCTTC
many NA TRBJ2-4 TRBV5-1 CASSWTTGNIQYF TGCGCCAGCAGTTGGACGACCGGAAACATTCAGTACTTC
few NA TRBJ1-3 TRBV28 CANIDTRILSDRPSGNTIYF TGTGCCAACATTGACACTAGGATATTGTCGGACAGACCGTCGGGAAACACCATATATTTT
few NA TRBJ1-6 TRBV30 CAWNFPVHYNSPLHF TGTGCCTGGAATTTCCCGGTCCATTATAATTCACCCCTCCACTTT
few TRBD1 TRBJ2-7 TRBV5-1 CASSWDRGRIYEQYF TGCGCCAGCAGCTGGGACAGGGGGCGGATATACGAGCAGTACTTC
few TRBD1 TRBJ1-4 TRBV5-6 CASSSYRGGNEKLFF TGTGCCAGCAGCTCTTACAGGGGTGGAAATGAAAAACTGTTTTTT
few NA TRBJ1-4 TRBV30 CACRGRGSIATNEKLFF TGTGCCTGCCGGGGCAGGGGAAGTATTGCAACTAATGAAAAACTGTTTTTT
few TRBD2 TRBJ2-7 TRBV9 CASSVEAAGEREQYF TGTGCCAGCAGCGTAGAAGCAGCGGGAGAAAGGGAGCAGTACTTC
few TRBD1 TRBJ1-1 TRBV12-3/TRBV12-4 CASTAWGQGATEAFF TGTGCCAGCACCGCCTGGGGGCAGGGGGCCACTGAAGCTTTCTTT
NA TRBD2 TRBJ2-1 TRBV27 CASGFGLAGGNNEQFF TGTGCCAGCGGATTCGGTCTCGCGGGGGGTAACAATGAGCAGTTCTTC
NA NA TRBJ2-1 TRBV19 CASSLAVYNERFF TGTGCCAGTAGTTTGGCAGTTTACAATGAGCGGTTCTTC
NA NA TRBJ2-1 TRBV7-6 CASSSLGAFERFF TGTGCCAGCAGCTCCCTGGGGGCGTTTGAGCGGTTCTTC
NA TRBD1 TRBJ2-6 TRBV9 CASSASPRDSDPSGANVLTF TGTGCCAGCAGCGCCAGCCCCCGGGACAGTGATCCCTCTGGGGCCAACGTCCTGACTTTC
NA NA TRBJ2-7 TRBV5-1 CASKGDTYEQYF TGCGCCAGCAAAGGGGATACCTACGAGCAGTACTTC
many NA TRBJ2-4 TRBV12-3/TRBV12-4 CASSLVSEEGIQYF TGTGCCAGCAGTTTAGTTAGCGAAGAGGGCATTCAGTACTTC
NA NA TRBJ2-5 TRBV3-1 CASSQFLGPGVAPETQYF TGTGCCAGCAGCCAATTTTTGGGGCCGGGAGTTGCCCCAGAGACCCAGTACTTC
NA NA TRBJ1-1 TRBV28 CAGSLNLAVKNTEAFF TGTGCCGGCAGTTTAAATCTCGCAGTCAAGAACACTGAAGCTTTCTTT
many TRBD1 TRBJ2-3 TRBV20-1 CRGDRGFTDTQYF TGCAGGGGGGACAGGGGTTTCACAGATACGCAGTATTTT